This T cell receptor (beta chain) was retrieved from a study of blood T cell repertoires in COVID-19. V dropped 4 bases and J dropped 8; count of bases not matched to a gene: 7. This CDR3 has 15 amino acids. Germline V lookup: CDR1 SGDLS, CDR2 YYNGEE. Repertoires were generated with immunoSEQ multiplex PCR, while TCRdb's copy carries only in-frame clones and drops some. Here the sample spans some 120,000 clones, about 70% being singletons. This chain uses TRBV9 with TRBJ2-1, with 12 bases identical to TRBD2. The TCR originated in a man older than 75 with COVID-19, enrolled during active disease. Sequenced material: peripheral blood. The CDR3 is CASSQTSGRIYEQFF. CDR3 DNA: TGTGCCAGCAGCCAAACTAGCGGGAGGATTTATGAGCAGTTCTTC.